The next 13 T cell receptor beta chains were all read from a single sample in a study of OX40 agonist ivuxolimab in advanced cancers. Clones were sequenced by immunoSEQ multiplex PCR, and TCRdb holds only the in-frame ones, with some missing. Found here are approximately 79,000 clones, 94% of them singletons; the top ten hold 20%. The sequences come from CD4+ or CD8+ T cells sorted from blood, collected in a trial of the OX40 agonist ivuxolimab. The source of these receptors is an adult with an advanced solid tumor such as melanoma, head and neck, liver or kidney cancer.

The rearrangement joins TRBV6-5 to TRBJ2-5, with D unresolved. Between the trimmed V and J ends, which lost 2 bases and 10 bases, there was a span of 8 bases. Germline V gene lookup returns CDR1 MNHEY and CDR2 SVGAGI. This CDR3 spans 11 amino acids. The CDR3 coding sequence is TGTGCCAGCAGTTACCCCCCGGACCAGTACTTC. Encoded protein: CASSYPPDQYF.

The DNA of the CDR3 is TGTGCCAGCAGCTTAAGCCCTCTCTTCGAACCGGGGGCAGGGGAAGCTTTCTTT. As protein: CASSLSPLFEPGAGEAFF. The genes are TRBV11-1 and TRBJ1-1; tentatively, D is TRBD1 (6 bases). The CDR3 is 18 amino acids. The germline V gene has CDR1 SGHAT and CDR2 FQDESV (reference sequence). V was cut by 2 bases and J by 8 bases, with 27 bases left in between.

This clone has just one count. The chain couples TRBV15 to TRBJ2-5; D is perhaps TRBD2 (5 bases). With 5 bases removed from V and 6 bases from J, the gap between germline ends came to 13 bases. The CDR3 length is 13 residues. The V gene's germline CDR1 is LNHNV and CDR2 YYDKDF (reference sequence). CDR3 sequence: CATSVEAYKTQYF. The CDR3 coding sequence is TGTGCCACCAGCGTGGAGGCGTACAAGACCCAGTACTTC.

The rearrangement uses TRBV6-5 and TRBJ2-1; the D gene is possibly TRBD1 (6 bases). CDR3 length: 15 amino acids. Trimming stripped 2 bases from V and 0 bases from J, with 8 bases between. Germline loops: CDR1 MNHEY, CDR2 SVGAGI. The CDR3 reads CASSYQGTSYNEQFF. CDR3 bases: TGTGCCAGCAGTTACCAGGGGACCTCCTACAATGAGCAGTTCTTC.

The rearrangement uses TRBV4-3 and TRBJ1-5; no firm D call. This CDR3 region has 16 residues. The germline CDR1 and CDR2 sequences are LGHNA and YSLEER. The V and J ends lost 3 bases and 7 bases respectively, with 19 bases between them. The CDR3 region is CASSHTATGSNQPQHF. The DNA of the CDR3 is TGCGCCAGCAGCCACACAGCGACGGGCTCGAACCAGCCCCAGCATTTT.

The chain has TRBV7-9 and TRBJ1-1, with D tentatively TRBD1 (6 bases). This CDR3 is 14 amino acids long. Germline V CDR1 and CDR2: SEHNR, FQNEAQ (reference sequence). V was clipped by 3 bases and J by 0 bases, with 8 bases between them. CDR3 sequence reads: CASSFRGMNTEAFF. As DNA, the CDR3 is TGTGCCAGCAGCTTCAGGGGAATGAACACTGAAGCTTTCTTT. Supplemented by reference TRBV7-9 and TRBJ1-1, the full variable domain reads DTGVSQNPRHKITKRGQNVTFRCDPISEHNRLYWYRQTLGQGPEFLTYFQNEAQLEKSRLLSDRFSAERPKGSFSTLEIQRTEQGDSAMYLCASSFRGMNTEAFFGQGTRLTVV.

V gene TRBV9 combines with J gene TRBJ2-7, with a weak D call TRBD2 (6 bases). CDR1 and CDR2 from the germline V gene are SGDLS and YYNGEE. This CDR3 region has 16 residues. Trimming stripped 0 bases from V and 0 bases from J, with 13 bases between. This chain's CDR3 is CASSVDGRDHSYEQYF. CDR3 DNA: TGTGCCAGCAGCGTAGACGGGCGGGATCACTCCTACGAGCAGTACTTC.

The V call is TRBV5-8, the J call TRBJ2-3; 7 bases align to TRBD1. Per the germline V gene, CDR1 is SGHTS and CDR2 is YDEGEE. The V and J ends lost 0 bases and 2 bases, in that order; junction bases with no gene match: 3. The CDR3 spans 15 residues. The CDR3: CASSLGQGYTDTQYF. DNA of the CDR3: TGTGCCAGCAGCTTGGGACAGGGTTACACAGATACGCAGTATTTT.

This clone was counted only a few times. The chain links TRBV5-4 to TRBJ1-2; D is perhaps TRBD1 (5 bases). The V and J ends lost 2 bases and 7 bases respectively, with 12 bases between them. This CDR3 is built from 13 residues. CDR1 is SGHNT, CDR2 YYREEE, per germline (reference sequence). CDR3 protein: CASSFVNGAGYTF. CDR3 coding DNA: TGTGCCAGCAGCTTTGTAAACGGGGCTGGCTACACCTTC.

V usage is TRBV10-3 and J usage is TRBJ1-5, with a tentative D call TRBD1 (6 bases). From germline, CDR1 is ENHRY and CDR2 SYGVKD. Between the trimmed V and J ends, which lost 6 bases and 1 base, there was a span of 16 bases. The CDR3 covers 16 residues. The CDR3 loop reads CAIRAQGSGSNQPQHF. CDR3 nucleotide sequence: TGTGCCATCAGGGCACAGGGATCTGGAAGCAATCAGCCCCAGCATTTT.

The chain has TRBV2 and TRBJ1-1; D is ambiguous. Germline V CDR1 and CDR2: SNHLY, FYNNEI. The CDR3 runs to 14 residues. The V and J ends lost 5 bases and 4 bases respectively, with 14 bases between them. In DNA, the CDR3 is TGTGCCAGCAGTCCCGGGCCGTCCTCCACTGAAGCTTTCTTT. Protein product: CASSPGPSSTEAFF.

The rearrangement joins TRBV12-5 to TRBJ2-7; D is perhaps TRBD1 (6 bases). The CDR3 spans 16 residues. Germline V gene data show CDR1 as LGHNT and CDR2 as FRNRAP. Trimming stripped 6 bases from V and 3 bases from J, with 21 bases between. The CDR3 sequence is CASGVRETGGFYEQYF. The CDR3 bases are TGTGCTAGTGGCGTACGTGAGACAGGAGGCTTCTACGAGCAGTACTTC.

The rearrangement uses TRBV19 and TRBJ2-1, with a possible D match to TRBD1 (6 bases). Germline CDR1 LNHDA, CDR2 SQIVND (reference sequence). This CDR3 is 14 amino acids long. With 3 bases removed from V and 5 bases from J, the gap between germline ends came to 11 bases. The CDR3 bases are TGTGCCAGTAGTATCAGGGGATCCCACAATGAGCAGTTCTTC. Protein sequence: CASSIRGSHNEQFF.